A few counts support the clone carrying this TCR beta chain. Its target is unknown. This entry comes from a study of T cell repertoires in cytomegalovirus infection. Whole-study context: CMV epitopes used comprised recently identified HLA-C-restricted ones and well-studied HLA-B-restricted ones. Matching HLA type and CMV infection were both indicated by public TCR beta signatures. General observations from the study: In two of eight donors, the top clonotype was HLA-C-restricted CMV-specific. The study identified carriers of CMV plus the relevant HLA from cumulative public TCR beta family frequency.

TCRdb re-called the reads through MiXCR, storing one row per CDR3 protein. The sample has about 310,000 distinct CDR3 sequences; around 25% are singletons. The CDR3 extends over 12 amino acids. Germline V gene lookup returns CDR1 MNHEY and CDR2 SMNVEV (reference sequence). V was shortened by 3 bases and J by 10 bases, with 10 bases between the two germline ends. This chain joins TRBV27 and TRBJ2-1; D is undetermined. The specimen was cultured PBMCs, collected from culture after CMV antigen stimulation. The TCR was taken from a human donor in good health (CMV status not recorded). Some clones in this sample may be carry-over from other donors' samples. The CDR3 sequence: CASSFGQKEQFF. DNA of the CDR3: TGTGCCAGCAGTTTTGGTCAAAAAGAGCAGTTCTTC.